These T cell receptor beta chains were read from a single sample in a study of blood T cell repertoires in COVID-19. The repertoire was sequenced with immunoSEQ multiplex PCR; TCRdb's copy has only in-frame clones and lacks some. The sample holds about 140,000 clones, about nine tenths seen once. The sample was peripheral blood. These receptors were collected from a woman of 80 years or more with acute or convalescent COVID-19. Each CDR3 is given with its conserved first and last residue. Fields, in order: J gene, clone size, V gene, D gene, CDR3 DNA, CDR3 protein. D genes are given only for firm matches. Only part of the rows carry a size: once, few, many, or a class if the clone is expanded.

j_gene: TRBJ1-2
abundance: NA
v_gene: TRBV5-6
d_gene: NA
CDR3nt: TGTGCCAGCAGCTTGGTCGGCAGGGTGGGCTATGGCTACACCTTC
CDR3aa: CASSLVGRVGYGYTF

j_gene: TRBJ1-1
abundance: NA
v_gene: TRBV5-1
d_gene: NA
CDR3nt: TGCGCCAGCAGCTTTGGGCCAGGGCCGAACGAGAGGACTGAAGCTTTCTTT
CDR3aa: CASSFGPGPNERTEAFF

j_gene: TRBJ2-7
abundance: NA
v_gene: TRBV7-9
d_gene: NA
CDR3nt: TGTGCCAGCAGCCGCCGCTTGACACTGAGCTCCTACGAGCAGTACTTC
CDR3aa: CASSRRLTLSSYEQYF

j_gene: TRBJ2-7
abundance: NA
v_gene: TRBV15
d_gene: NA
CDR3nt: TGTGCCACCAGCAGAGATACGGGGGGCAGCTACGAGCAGTACTTC
CDR3aa: CATSRDTGGSYEQYF

j_gene: TRBJ1-2
abundance: NA
v_gene: TRBV20-1
d_gene: NA
CDR3nt: TGCAGTGCTAGTTTCAGCTATGGCTACACCTTC
CDR3aa: CSASFSYGYTF

j_gene: TRBJ1-2
abundance: NA
v_gene: TRBV6-5
d_gene: NA
CDR3nt: TGTGCCAGCAGTCGGGGTCCCTCTAACTATGGCTACACCTTC
CDR3aa: CASSRGPSNYGYTF

j_gene: TRBJ1-1
abundance: NA
v_gene: TRBV19
d_gene: NA
CDR3nt: TGTGCCAGTAGTGCTACAGGGCGAACTGAAGCTTTCTTT
CDR3aa: CASSATGRTEAFF

j_gene: TRBJ2-7
abundance: NA
v_gene: TRBV18
d_gene: NA
CDR3nt: TGTGCCAGCTCACCACCTAGCAGGGGAGTTCGCGAGCAGTACTTC
CDR3aa: CASSPPSRGVREQYF

j_gene: TRBJ2-1
abundance: NA
v_gene: TRBV6-5
d_gene: NA
CDR3nt: TGTGCCAGCAGCCCGGCGCGGGGCTACAATGAGCAGTTCTTC
CDR3aa: CASSPARGYNEQFF

j_gene: TRBJ2-3
abundance: NA
v_gene: TRBV9
d_gene: TRBD2
CDR3nt: TGTGCCAGCAGCGTAGGTCATAGGGGACTAGCGGGGAACACAGATACGCAGTATTTT
CDR3aa: CASSVGHRGLAGNTDTQYF

j_gene: TRBJ2-1
abundance: NA
v_gene: TRBV1
d_gene: NA
CDR3nt: TGCACCAGCAGCCACCTAGCGGGGTACAATGAGCAGTTCTTC
CDR3aa: CTSSHLAGYNEQFF

j_gene: TRBJ1-2
abundance: once
v_gene: TRBV19
d_gene: NA
CDR3nt: TGTGCCAGTAGTATAGCCAACGACAGAAATGGCTACACCTTC
CDR3aa: CASSIANDRNGYTF

j_gene: TRBJ1-2
abundance: NA
v_gene: TRBV7-9
d_gene: TRBD1
CDR3nt: TGTGCCAGCAGCTTAGGGGACAGCTCTTATGGCTACACCTTC
CDR3aa: CASSLGDSSYGYTF

j_gene: TRBJ2-4
abundance: once
v_gene: TRBV7-2
d_gene: TRBD1
CDR3nt: TGTGCCAGCAGCTGGGGACAGTCAAACATTCAGTACTTC
CDR3aa: CASSWGQSNIQYF

j_gene: TRBJ2-7
abundance: once
v_gene: TRBV11-2
d_gene: NA
CDR3nt: TGTGCCAGCAGCTTTCAGGGGTCGGGGCCCTACGAGCAGTACTTC
CDR3aa: CASSFQGSGPYEQYF

j_gene: TRBJ2-1
abundance: once
v_gene: TRBV4-1
d_gene: TRBD2
CDR3nt: TGCGCCAGCAGTACAAGCGGGACCTACCTCAATGAGCAGTTCTTC
CDR3aa: CASSTSGTYLNEQFF

j_gene: TRBJ1-2
abundance: NA
v_gene: TRBV25-1
d_gene: TRBD1
CDR3nt: TGTGCCAGCAGTGATGCAGGCAGGGGGGCTAACTATGGCTACACCTTC
CDR3aa: CASSDAGRGANYGYTF

j_gene: TRBJ1-1
abundance: NA
v_gene: TRBV29-1
d_gene: TRBD1
CDR3nt: TGCAGCGTTGACCCCGGGACAGGATTAATGAACACTGAAGCTTTCTTT
CDR3aa: CSVDPGTGLMNTEAFF

j_gene: TRBJ2-2
abundance: NA
v_gene: TRBV29-1
d_gene: NA
CDR3nt: TGCAGCGCTAGGAGCCTGTTAAGCACCGGGGAGCTGTTTTTT
CDR3aa: CSARSLLSTGELFF

j_gene: TRBJ1-1
abundance: NA
v_gene: TRBV29-1
d_gene: NA
CDR3nt: TGCAGCGTTGAACCTCAGGCGTTACAGAACACTGAAGCTTTCTTT
CDR3aa: CSVEPQALQNTEAFF

j_gene: TRBJ2-3
abundance: few
v_gene: TRBV11-1
d_gene: TRBD2
CDR3nt: TGTGCCAGCAGCTTTTGGACTAGCGGGAGCACAGATACGCAGTATTTT
CDR3aa: CASSFWTSGSTDTQYF

j_gene: TRBJ2-5
abundance: once
v_gene: TRBV5-6
d_gene: NA
CDR3nt: TGTGCCAGCAGCTTACCAGGACAAGAGACCCAGTACTTC
CDR3aa: CASSLPGQETQYF

j_gene: TRBJ2-7
abundance: NA
v_gene: TRBV10-3
d_gene: TRBD1
CDR3nt: TGTGCCATCAGTCGGGACAGGGGGCAATACGAGCAGTACTTC
CDR3aa: CAISRDRGQYEQYF

j_gene: TRBJ1-3
abundance: NA
v_gene: TRBV6-6
d_gene: NA
CDR3nt: TGTGCCAGCTATGACACTGGAAACACCATATATTTT
CDR3aa: CASYDTGNTIYF

j_gene: TRBJ1-4
abundance: once
v_gene: TRBV4-2
d_gene: TRBD1
CDR3nt: TGTGCCAGCAGCCAAGCTGCGGGACAGGAAGGTGAAAAACTGTTTTTT
CDR3aa: CASSQAAGQEGEKLFF

j_gene: TRBJ1-2
abundance: NA
v_gene: TRBV6-2/TRBV6-3
d_gene: NA
CDR3nt: TGTGCCAGCAGTTACCCATGGACAGACTATGGCTACACCTTC
CDR3aa: CASSYPWTDYGYTF

j_gene: TRBJ2-2
abundance: NA
v_gene: TRBV5-4
d_gene: TRBD2
CDR3nt: TGTGCCAGCAGCTTGGCCTGGGGTAGCGGGCCGGGCACCGGGGAGCTGTTTTTT
CDR3aa: CASSLAWGSGPGTGELFF

j_gene: TRBJ1-1
abundance: NA
v_gene: TRBV7-8
d_gene: NA
CDR3nt: TGTGCCAGCAGCCTAGTAGGGGGGAACACTGAAGCTTTCTTT
CDR3aa: CASSLVGGNTEAFF

j_gene: TRBJ1-3
abundance: NA
v_gene: TRBV30
d_gene: NA
CDR3nt: TGTGCCTGGAGTTCCACGTTCCTTCAGCGGAACACCATATATTTT
CDR3aa: CAWSSTFLQRNTIYF

j_gene: TRBJ2-1
abundance: NA
v_gene: TRBV27
d_gene: NA
CDR3nt: TGTGCCAGCAGTGGGCTTAGCGTCGGGGAGGATGAGCAGTTCTTC
CDR3aa: CASSGLSVGEDEQFF

j_gene: TRBJ1-2
abundance: NA
v_gene: TRBV6-2/TRBV6-3
d_gene: NA
CDR3nt: TGTGCCAGCAGTTACGGAGGGTTGGGCCGAGGCTACACCTTC
CDR3aa: CASSYGGLGRGYTF

j_gene: TRBJ2-1
abundance: NA
v_gene: TRBV6-1
d_gene: TRBD2
CDR3nt: TGTGCCAGCAGTGAAGGGGCTAGCGGGGGTCTGGGTGAGCAGTTCTTC
CDR3aa: CASSEGASGGLGEQFF

j_gene: TRBJ1-1
abundance: once
v_gene: TRBV5-1
d_gene: NA
CDR3nt: TGCGCCAGCAGCTTGGGGGCTCGTGACACTGAAGCTTTCTTT
CDR3aa: CASSLGARDTEAFF

j_gene: TRBJ2-7
abundance: NA
v_gene: TRBV3-1/TRBV3-2
d_gene: NA
CDR3nt: TGTGCCAGCAGCCACGGGAAGTGGTACGAGCAGTACTTC
CDR3aa: CASSHGKWYEQYF

j_gene: TRBJ2-1
abundance: NA
v_gene: TRBV5-1
d_gene: NA
CDR3nt: TGCGCCAGCAGCTTGGGACTAAGGGATTACAATGAGCAGTTCTTC
CDR3aa: CASSLGLRDYNEQFF

j_gene: TRBJ1-1
abundance: NA
v_gene: TRBV7-8
d_gene: NA
CDR3nt: TGTGCCAGCAGCTTGACGGGGATGAACACTGAAGCTTTCTTT
CDR3aa: CASSLTGMNTEAFF

j_gene: TRBJ1-2
abundance: NA
v_gene: TRBV7-9
d_gene: TRBD1
CDR3nt: TGTGCCAGCAGCTCGGGGGCTCACAGGGGAAACTATGGCTACACCTTC
CDR3aa: CASSSGAHRGNYGYTF

j_gene: TRBJ1-1
abundance: NA
v_gene: TRBV6-6
d_gene: NA
CDR3nt: TGTGCCAGCAATCTGAGGACTGAAGCTTTCTTT
CDR3aa: CASNLRTEAFF

j_gene: TRBJ2-2
abundance: NA
v_gene: TRBV29-1
d_gene: TRBD1
CDR3nt: TGCAGCGTTGGGAAGACAGGGATAACCGGGGAGCTGTTTTTT
CDR3aa: CSVGKTGITGELFF

j_gene: TRBJ1-2
abundance: NA
v_gene: TRBV30
d_gene: TRBD1
CDR3nt: TGTGCCTGGAGTGTAAGTTCCGGGACAGCTTCCTATGGCTACACCTTC
CDR3aa: CAWSVSSGTASYGYTF

j_gene: TRBJ2-1
abundance: NA
v_gene: TRBV20-1
d_gene: NA
CDR3nt: TGCAGTGCTGAGGTCGTCGATGAGCAGTTCTTC
CDR3aa: CSAEVVDEQFF

j_gene: TRBJ2-1
abundance: few
v_gene: TRBV6-6
d_gene: TRBD1
CDR3nt: TGTGCCAGCAGTCGGGTGGGGACAGCCAATGAGCAGTTCTTC
CDR3aa: CASSRVGTANEQFF

j_gene: TRBJ2-3
abundance: NA
v_gene: TRBV29-1
d_gene: TRBD2
CDR3nt: TGCAGCGTTCCCGCGACTAGCGGGGTCACAGATACGCAGTATTTT
CDR3aa: CSVPATSGVTDTQYF

j_gene: TRBJ1-4
abundance: NA
v_gene: TRBV7-9
d_gene: TRBD1
CDR3nt: TGTGCCAGCACCCACAGCGGAGGGGGCGGTGAAAAACTGTTTTTT
CDR3aa: CASTHSGGGGEKLFF

j_gene: TRBJ1-2
abundance: NA
v_gene: TRBV19
d_gene: TRBD1
CDR3nt: TGTGCCAGTAGACCCGGACAGGGTGGAAATGGCTACACCTTC
CDR3aa: CASRPGQGGNGYTF

j_gene: TRBJ1-2
abundance: NA
v_gene: TRBV30
d_gene: NA
CDR3nt: TGTGCCTGGAGTTTGAGTCATGGCTACACCTTC
CDR3aa: CAWSLSHGYTF

j_gene: TRBJ1-4
abundance: NA
v_gene: TRBV19
d_gene: NA
CDR3nt: TGTGCCAGTAGGGCGACTGGCGGTGGGGAAAAACTGTTTTTT
CDR3aa: CASRATGGGEKLFF

j_gene: TRBJ1-5
abundance: NA
v_gene: TRBV19
d_gene: NA
CDR3nt: TGTGCCAGTAGCACTCTCGGTTATAGCAATCAGCCCCAGCATTTT
CDR3aa: CASSTLGYSNQPQHF

j_gene: TRBJ1-3
abundance: NA
v_gene: TRBV30
d_gene: NA
CDR3nt: TGTGCCTGGAGTGTGGCAGGCCCCGGAAACACCATATATTTT
CDR3aa: CAWSVAGPGNTIYF

j_gene: TRBJ2-1
abundance: NA
v_gene: TRBV5-1
d_gene: NA
CDR3nt: TGCGCCAGCAGCTTGGGGACAGAAAACAATGAGCAGTTCTTC
CDR3aa: CASSLGTENNEQFF

j_gene: TRBJ2-3
abundance: NA
v_gene: TRBV9
d_gene: TRBD1
CDR3nt: TGTGCCAGCAGCGTAGGGGGACAGGGGAGGTTCGCAGATACGCAGTATTTT
CDR3aa: CASSVGGQGRFADTQYF

j_gene: TRBJ1-4
abundance: NA
v_gene: TRBV18
d_gene: NA
CDR3nt: TGTGCCAGCTCACCACCGTCCTCTGAAAAACTGTTTTTT
CDR3aa: CASSPPSSEKLFF

j_gene: TRBJ2-3
abundance: once
v_gene: TRBV5-6
d_gene: NA
CDR3nt: TGTGCCAGCAGCTTCCCCACGACAGATAGCACAGATACGCAGTATTTT
CDR3aa: CASSFPTTDSTDTQYF

j_gene: TRBJ1-2
abundance: few
v_gene: TRBV7-2
d_gene: TRBD1
CDR3nt: TGTGCCAGCAGCATCCGGACAGGGGGCAGCTATGGCTACACCTTC
CDR3aa: CASSIRTGGSYGYTF

j_gene: TRBJ1-3
abundance: NA
v_gene: TRBV6-1
d_gene: NA
CDR3nt: TGTGCCAGCAGTGGAGGGTCTGGAAACACCATATATTTT
CDR3aa: CASSGGSGNTIYF